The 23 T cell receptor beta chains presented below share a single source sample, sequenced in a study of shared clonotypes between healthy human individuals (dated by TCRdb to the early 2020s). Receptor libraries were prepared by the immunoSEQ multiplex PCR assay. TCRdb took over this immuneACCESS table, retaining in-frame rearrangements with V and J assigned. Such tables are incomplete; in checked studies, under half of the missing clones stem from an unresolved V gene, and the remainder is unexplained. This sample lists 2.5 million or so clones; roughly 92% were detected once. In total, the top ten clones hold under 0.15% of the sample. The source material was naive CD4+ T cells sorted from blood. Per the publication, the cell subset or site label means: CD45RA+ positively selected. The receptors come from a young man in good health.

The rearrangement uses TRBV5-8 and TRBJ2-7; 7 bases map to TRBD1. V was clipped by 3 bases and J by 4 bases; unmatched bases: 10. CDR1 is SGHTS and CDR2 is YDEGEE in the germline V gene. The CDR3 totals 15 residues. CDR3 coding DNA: TGTGCCAGCAGCTCGGAACCGGGACAGTCTTACGAGCAGTACTTC. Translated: CASSSEPGQSYEQYF.

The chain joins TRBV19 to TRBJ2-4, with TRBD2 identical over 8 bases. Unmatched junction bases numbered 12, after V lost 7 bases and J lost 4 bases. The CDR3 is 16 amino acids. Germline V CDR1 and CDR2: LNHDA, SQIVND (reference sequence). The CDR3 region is CASNSGGMNRKNIQYF. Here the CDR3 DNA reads TGTGCCAGTAACAGCGGGGGTATGAATAGGAAAAACATTCAGTACTTC. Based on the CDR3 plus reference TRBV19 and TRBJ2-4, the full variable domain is DGGITQSPKYLFRKEGQNVTLSCEQNLNHDAMYWYRQDPGQGLRLIYYSQIVNDFQKGDIAEGYSVSREKKESFPLTVTSAQKNPTAFYLCASNSGGMNRKNIQYFGAGTRLSVL.

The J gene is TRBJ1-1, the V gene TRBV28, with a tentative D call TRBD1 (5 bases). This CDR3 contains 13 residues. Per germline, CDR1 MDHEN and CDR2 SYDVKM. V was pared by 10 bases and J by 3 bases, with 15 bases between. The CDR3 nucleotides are TGTGCCACACTAGGAGGGGATTACACTGAAGCTTTCTTT. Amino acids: CATLGGDYTEAFF.

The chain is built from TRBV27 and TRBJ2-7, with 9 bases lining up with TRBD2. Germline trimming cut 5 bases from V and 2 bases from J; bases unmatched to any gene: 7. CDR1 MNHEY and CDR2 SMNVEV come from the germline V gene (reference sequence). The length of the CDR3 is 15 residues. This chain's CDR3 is CASSPTSGPPYEQYF. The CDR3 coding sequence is TGTGCCAGCAGTCCAACTAGCGGGCCTCCCTACGAGCAGTACTTC.

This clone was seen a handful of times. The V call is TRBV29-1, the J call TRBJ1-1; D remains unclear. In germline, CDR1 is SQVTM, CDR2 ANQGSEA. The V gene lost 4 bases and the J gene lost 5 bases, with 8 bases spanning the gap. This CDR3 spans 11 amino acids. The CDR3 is CSVVRKTEAFF. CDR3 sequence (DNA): TGCAGCGTTGTTCGAAAAACTGAAGCTTTCTTT. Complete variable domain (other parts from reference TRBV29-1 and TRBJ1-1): SAVISQKPSRDICQRGTSLTIQCQVDSQVTMMFWYRQQPGQSLTLIATANQGSEATYESGFVIDKFPISRPNLTFSTLTVSNMSPEDSSIYLCSVVRKTEAFFGQGTRLTVV.

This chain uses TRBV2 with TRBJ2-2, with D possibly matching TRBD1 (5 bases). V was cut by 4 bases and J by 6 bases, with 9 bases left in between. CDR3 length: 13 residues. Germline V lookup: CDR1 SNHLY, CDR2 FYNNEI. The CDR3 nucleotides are TGTGCCAGCAGTGTAGGGGAATCCGGGGAGCTGTTTTTT. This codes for CASSVGESGELFF. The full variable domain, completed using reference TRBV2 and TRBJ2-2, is EPEVTQTPSHQVTQMGQEVILRCVPISNHLYFYWYRQILGQKVEFLVSFYNNEISEKSEIFDDQFSVERPDGSNFTLKIRSTKLEDSAMYFCASSVGESGELFFGEGSRLTVL.

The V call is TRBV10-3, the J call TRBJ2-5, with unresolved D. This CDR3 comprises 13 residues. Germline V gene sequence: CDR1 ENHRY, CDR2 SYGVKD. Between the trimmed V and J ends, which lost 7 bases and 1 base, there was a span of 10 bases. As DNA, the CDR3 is TGTGCCATCACTGGCGAGCCCCAAGAGACCCAGTACTTC. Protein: CAITGEPQETQYF.

CDR3 residues: CASTPDRVNSPLHF. The DNA for the CDR3 is TGTGCCAGCACCCCCGACAGGGTTAATTCACCCCTCCACTTT. V and J are TRBV5-5 and TRBJ1-6, with 7 bases matching TRBD1. Germline V gene sequence: CDR1 SGHKS, CDR2 YYEKEE (reference sequence). The CDR3 is 14 amino acids. Trimming took 6 bases from V and 6 from J; bases not matched to a gene: 6.

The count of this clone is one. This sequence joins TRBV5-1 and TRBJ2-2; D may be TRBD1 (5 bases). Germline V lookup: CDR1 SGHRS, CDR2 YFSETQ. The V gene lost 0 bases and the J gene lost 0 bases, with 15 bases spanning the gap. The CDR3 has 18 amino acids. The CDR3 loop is CASSLADKAASNTGELFF. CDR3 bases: TGCGCCAGCAGCTTGGCGGACAAGGCCGCCTCGAACACCGGGGAGCTGTTTTTT.

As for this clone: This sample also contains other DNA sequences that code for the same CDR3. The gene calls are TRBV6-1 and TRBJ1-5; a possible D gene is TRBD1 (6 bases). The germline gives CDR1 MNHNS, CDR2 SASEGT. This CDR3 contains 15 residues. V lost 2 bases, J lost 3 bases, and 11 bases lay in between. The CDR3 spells CASSEQDRVNQPQHF. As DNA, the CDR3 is TGTGCCAGCAGTGAACAGGACAGAGTCAATCAGCCCCAGCATTTT.

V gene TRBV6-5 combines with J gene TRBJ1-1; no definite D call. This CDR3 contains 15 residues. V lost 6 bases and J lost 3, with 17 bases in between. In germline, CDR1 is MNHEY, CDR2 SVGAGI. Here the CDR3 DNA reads TGTGCCAGCAGACTGGACCTCGCTTGGTACACTGAAGCTTTCTTT. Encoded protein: CASRLDLAWYTEAFF.

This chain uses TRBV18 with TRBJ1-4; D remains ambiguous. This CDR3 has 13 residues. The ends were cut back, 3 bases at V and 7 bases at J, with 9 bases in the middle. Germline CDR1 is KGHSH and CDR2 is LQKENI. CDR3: CASSPRNSEKLFF. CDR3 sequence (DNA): TGTGCCAGCTCACCGAGGAACAGTGAAAAACTGTTTTTT. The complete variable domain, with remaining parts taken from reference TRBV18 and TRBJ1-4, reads NAGVMQNPRHLVRRRGQEARLRCSPMKGHSHVYWYRQLPEEGLKFMVYLQKENIIDESGMPKERFSAEFPKEGPSILRIQQVVRGDSAAYFCASSPRNSEKLFFGSGTQLSVL.

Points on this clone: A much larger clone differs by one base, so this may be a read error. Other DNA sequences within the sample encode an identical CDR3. The CDR3 protein is CASSSGETQYF. CDR3 sequence (DNA): TGTGCCAGCAGCTCGGGAGAGACCCAGTACTTC. This chain uses TRBV11-2 with TRBJ2-5; D is undetermined. The CDR3 is 11 residues long. Germline loops: CDR1 SGHAT, CDR2 FQNNGV. V was clipped by 4 bases and J by 4 bases, with 4 bases between them.

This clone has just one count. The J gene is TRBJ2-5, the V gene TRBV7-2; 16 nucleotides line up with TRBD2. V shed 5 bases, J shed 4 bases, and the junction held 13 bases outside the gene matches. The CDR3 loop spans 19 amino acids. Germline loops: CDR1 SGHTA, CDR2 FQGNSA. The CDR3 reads CASSPKGLAGGPIRETQYF. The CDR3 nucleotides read TGTGCCAGCAGCCCTAAGGGACTAGCGGGAGGGCCGATTCGAGAGACCCAGTACTTC.

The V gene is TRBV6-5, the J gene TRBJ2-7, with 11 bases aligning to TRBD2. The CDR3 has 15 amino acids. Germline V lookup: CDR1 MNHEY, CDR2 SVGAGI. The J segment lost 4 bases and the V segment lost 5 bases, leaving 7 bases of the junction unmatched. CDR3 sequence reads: CASSLMTSGTYEQYF. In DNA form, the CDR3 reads TGTGCCAGCAGTCTTATGACTAGCGGGACATACGAGCAGTACTTC.

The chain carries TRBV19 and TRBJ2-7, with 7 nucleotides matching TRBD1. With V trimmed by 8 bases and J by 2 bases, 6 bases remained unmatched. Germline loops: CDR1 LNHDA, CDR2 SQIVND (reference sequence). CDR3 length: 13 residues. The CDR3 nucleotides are TGTGCCAGTGGACCGACAGGGACCTACGAGCAGTACTTC. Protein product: CASGPTGTYEQYF.

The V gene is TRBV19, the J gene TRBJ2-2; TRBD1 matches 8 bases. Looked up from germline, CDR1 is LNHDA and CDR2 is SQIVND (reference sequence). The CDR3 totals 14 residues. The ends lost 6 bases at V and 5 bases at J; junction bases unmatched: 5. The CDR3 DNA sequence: TGTGCCAGTAGACCGGGACAGGAGACCGGGGAGCTGTTTTTT. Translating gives CASRPGQETGELFF.

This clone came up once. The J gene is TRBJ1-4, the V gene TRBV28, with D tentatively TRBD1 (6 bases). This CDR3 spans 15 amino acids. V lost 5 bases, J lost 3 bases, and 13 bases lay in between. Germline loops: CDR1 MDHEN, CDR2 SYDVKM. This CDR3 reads CASSPGGRANEKLFF. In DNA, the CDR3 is TGTGCCAGCAGTCCCGGGGGGCGCGCTAATGAAAAACTGTTTTTT.

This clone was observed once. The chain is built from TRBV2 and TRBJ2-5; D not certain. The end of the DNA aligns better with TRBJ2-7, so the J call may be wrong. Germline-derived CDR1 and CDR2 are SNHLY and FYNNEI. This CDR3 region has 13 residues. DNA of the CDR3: TGTGCCAGCAGTGTGACTCGGTCCTACGAGCAGTACTTC. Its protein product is CASSVTRSYEQYF.

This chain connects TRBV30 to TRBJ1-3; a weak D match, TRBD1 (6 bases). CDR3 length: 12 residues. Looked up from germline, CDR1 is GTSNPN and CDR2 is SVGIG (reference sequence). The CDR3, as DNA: TGTGGGGGGGGCCGCTCTGGAAACACCATATATTTT. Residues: CGGGRSGNTIYF.

The CDR3 nucleotides are TGCGCCAGCAGCTTGGGTACCCGCGGCGGTGTCACCGGGGAGCTGTTTTTT. The encoded protein is CASSLGTRGGVTGELFF. This rearrangement joins TRBV5-1 to TRBJ2-2; no reliable D call. The CDR3 is 17 amino acids. The V gene lost 0 bases and the J gene lost 4 bases, with 16 bases spanning the gap. Germline V CDR1 and CDR2: SGHRS, YFSETQ.

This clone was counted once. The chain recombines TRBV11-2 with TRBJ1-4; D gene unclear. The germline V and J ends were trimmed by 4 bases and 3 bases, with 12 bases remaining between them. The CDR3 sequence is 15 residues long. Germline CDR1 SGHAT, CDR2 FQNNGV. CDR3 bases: TGTGCCAGCAGCTCCCAAGGGTTTCCTAATGAAAAACTGTTTTTT. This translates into CASSSQGFPNEKLFF.

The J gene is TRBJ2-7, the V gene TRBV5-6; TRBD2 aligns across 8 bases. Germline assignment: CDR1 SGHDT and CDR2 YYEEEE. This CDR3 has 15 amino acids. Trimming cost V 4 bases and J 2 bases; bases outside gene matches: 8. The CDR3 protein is CASSPGTRPPYEQYF. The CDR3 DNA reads TGTGCCAGCAGCCCGGGGACTAGACCTCCCTACGAGCAGTACTTC.